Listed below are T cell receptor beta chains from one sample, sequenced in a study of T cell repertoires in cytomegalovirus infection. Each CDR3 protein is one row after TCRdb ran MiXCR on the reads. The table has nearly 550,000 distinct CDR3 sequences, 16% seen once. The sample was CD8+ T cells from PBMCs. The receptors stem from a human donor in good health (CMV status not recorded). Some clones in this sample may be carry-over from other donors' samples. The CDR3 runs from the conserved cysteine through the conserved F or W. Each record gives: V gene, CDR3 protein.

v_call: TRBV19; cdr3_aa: CASSPESPEAFF
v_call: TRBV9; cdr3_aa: CASSPEPDMNTEAFF
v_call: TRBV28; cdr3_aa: CASSPLAGSNFYNEQFF
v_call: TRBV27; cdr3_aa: CASSLEGTPFYEQYF
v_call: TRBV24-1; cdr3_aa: CATSDAGQGARDEQFF
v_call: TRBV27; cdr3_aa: CASREGAGNEQFF
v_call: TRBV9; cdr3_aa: CASSPWQETYEQYF
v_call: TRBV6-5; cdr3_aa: CASSPTNTENSPLHF
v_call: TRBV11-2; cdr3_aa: CASSLGRYTEAFF
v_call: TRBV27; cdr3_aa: CASSFFPGAHNTGELFF
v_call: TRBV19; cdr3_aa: CASSTLTGKGNTEAFF
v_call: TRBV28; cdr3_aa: CASIEEGAQNIQYF
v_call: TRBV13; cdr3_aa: CASSGRQGSDTDTQYF
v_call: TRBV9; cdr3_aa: CASSPGLGISNNEQFF
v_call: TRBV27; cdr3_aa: CASSPTSGRAGGELFF
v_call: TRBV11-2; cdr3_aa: CASSFNRSYEQYF
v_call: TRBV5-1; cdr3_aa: CASSSSHEQYF
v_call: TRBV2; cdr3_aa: CASLGGQGRTGELFF
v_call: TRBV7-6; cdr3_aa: CASSHRDSEAFF
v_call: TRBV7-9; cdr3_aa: CASSPQGQGVRTNEKLFF
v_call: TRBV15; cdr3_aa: CATSRGRINQPQHF
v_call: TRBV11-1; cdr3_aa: CASSLGLDDSQETQYF
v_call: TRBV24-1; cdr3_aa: CATSDPERGAEAFF
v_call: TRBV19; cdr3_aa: CASSIGRGPNPTQYF
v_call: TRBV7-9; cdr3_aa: CASSSGQDGRGYTF
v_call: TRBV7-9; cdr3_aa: CASLWTDSYEQYF
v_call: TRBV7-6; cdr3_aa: CASSPVGGANEKLFF
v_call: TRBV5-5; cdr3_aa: CASSLSYGFFGTGELFF
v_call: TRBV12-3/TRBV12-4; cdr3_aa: CASTWSGQGAYEQYF
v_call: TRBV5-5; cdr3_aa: CASSLGGDPGELFF
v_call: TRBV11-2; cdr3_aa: CASSLVPSGSTDTQYF
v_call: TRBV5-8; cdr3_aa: CASESYEQYF
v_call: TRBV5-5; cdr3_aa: CASGPPQGNTEAFF
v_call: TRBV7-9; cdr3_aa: CASSARLAETQYF
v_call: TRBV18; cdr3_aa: CASSQGQGLYNEQFF
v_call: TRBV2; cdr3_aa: CASSEVRGAPYNEQFF
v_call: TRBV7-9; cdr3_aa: CASSSTGTASYNEQFF